One TCR beta chain is described in this entry. Patients from Seattle were sampled longitudinally, starting during active infection. This entry belongs to a study of blood T cell repertoires in COVID-19. Study-wide context: The samples span acute and convalescent COVID-19 from the United States, Italy and Spain. The analysed material was cDNA or gDNA that came from T cells, B-cell-depleted T cells, or PBMCs.

V lost 4 bases, J lost 6 bases, and 19 bases lay in between. CDR3 size: 15 residues. The germline gives CDR1 SGHRS, CDR2 YFSETQ. In the source study's methods: The assay estimated nucleated cells by amplifying reference gene primers. The repertoire was sequenced with immunoSEQ multiplex PCR; TCRdb's copy has only in-frame clones and lacks some. Clone size and the V and J calls come from that table; the DNA yielded D and trimming. The table has approximately 400,000 clones, around 88% seen once. Sequences were obtained from peripheral blood. The source of this sequence is a woman aged 50 to 60 with COVID-19, enrolled during active disease. The chain is built from TRBV5-1 and TRBJ1-2; weak D call: TRBD1 (5 bases). The CDR3 region has the DNA TGCGCCAGCAGCCCAATGACAGCCTCTCCTCATGGCTACACCTTC. Protein sequence: CASSPMTASPHGYTF. The full variable domain, its missing parts supplied by reference TRBV5-1 and TRBJ1-2, is KAGVTQTPRYLIKTRGQQVTLSCSPISGHRSVSWYQQTPGQGLQFLFEYFSETQRNKGNFPGRFSGRQFSNSRSEMNVSTLELGDSALYLCASSPMTASPHGYTFGSGTRLTVV.